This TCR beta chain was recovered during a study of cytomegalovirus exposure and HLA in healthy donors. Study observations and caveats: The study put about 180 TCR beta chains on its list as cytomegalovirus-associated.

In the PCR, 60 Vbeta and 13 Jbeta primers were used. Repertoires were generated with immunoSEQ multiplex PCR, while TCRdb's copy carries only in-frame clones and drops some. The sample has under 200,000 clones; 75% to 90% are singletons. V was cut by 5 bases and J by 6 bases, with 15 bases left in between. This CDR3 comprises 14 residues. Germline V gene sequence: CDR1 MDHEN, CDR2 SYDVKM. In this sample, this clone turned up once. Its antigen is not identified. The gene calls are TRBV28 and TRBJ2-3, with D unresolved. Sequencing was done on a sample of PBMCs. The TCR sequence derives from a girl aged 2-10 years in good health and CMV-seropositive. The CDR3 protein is CASSRKTMVDTQYF. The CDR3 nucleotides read TGTGCCAGCAGTCGAAAGACAATGGTGGATACGCAGTATTTT.